This T cell receptor (beta chain) originates from a study of cytomegalovirus exposure and HLA in healthy donors. Study results and limitations: In vitro, a few CMV-associated chains proved specific for CMV antigens.

Looked up from germline, CDR1 is MRHNA and CDR2 is SNTAGT. V was clipped by 3 bases and J by 0 bases, with 12 bases between them. This CDR3 contains 15 residues. PCR primers comprised 60 Vbeta and 13 Jbeta primers. Measured with immunoSEQ multiplex PCR; TCRdb has only the in-frame clones, and not every one. In the table there are over 85,000 clones, less than 70% of which are singletons. About this clone: Its antigen is undetermined.

The chain uses TRBV6-4 and TRBJ2-7; possibly TRBD2 for D (6 bases). This clonotype originated in a female donor in good health and CMV-seronegative. Specimen: PBMCs. This chain's CDR3 is CASSEMAGSSYEQYF. The CDR3 DNA is TGTGCCAGCAGTGAAATGGCGGGAAGCTCCTACGAGCAGTACTTC.